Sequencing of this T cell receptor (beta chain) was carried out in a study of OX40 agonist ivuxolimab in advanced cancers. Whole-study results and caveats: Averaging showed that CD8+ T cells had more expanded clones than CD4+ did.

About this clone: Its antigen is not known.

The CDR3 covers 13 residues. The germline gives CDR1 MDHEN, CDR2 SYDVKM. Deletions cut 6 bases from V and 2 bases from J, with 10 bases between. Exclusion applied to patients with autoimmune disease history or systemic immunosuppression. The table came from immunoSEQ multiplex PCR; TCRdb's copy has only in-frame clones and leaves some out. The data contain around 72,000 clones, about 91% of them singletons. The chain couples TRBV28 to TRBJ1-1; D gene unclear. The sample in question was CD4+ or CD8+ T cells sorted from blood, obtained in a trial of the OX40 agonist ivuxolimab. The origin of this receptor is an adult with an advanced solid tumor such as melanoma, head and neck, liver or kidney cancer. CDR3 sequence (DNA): TGTGCCAGCAGCCCCCGAGCCAACACTGAAGCTTTCTTT. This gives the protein CASSPRANTEAFF. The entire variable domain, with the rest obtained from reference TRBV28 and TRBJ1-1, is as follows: DVKVTQSSRYLVKRTGEKVFLECVQDMDHENMFWYRQDPGLGLRLIYFSYDVKMKEKGDIPEGYSVSREKKERFSLILESASTNQTSMYLCASSPRANTEAFFGQGTRLTVV.